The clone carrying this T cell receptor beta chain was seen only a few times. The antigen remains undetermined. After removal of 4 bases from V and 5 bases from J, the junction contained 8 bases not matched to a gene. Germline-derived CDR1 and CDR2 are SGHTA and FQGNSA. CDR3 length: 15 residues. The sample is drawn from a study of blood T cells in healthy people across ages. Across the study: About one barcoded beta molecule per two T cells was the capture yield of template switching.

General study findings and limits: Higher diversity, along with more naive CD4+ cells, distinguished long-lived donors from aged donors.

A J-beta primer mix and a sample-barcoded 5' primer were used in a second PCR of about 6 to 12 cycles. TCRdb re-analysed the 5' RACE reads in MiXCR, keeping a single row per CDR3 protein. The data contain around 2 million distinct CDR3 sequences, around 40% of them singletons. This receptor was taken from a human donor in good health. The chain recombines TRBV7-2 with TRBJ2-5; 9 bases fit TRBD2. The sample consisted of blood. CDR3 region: CASSWASGAGETQYF. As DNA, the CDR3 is TGTGCCAGCAGCTGGGCTAGCGGGGCGGGGGAGACCCAGTACTTC.